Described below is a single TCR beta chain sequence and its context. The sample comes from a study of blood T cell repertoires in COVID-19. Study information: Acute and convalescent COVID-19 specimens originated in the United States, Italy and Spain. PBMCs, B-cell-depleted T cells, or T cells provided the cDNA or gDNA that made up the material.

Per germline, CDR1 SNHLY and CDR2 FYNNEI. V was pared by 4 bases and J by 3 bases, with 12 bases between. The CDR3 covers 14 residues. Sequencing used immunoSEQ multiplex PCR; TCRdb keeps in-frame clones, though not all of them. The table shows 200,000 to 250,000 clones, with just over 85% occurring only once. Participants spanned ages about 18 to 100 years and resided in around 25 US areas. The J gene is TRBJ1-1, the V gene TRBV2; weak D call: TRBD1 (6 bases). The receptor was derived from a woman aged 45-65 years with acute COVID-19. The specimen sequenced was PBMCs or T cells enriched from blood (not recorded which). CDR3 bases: TGTGCCAGCAGTGGGGGACCAGGGGACACTGAAGCTTTCTTT. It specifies CASSGGPGDTEAFF.